Presented here are 8 T cell receptor beta chains from one specimen sequenced in a study of patients and donors after allogeneic stem cell transplantation. TCRdb itself ran the RT-PCR reads through MiXCR, one entry per CDR3 protein. The data contain about 960,000 distinct CDR3 sequences, about a sixth of them singletons. Specimen: blood, either unsorted or a sorted T cell fraction (not recorded which). The receptors were gathered from a human donor who was either an allogeneic HSCT recipient or a stem cell or donor lymphocyte infusion donor (not recorded which). It is not recorded whose cells these are; they may come from a transplant donor.

The chain links TRBV3-1 to TRBJ2-3; TRBD1 agrees at 11 bases. This CDR3 has 16 residues. Germline V CDR1 and CDR2: LGHDT, YNNKEL (reference sequence). V lost 2 bases and J lost 4; bases outside the gene matches: 5. CDR3 DNA: TGTGCCAGCAGCCAACCCGGACAGGGGGCGGCAGATACGCAGTATTTT. It yields the protein CASSQPGQGAADTQYF.

This rearrangement joins TRBV11-2 to TRBJ2-1; TRBD2 aligns across 12 bases. The CDR3 covers 19 residues. The trim removed 0 bases at V and 4 bases at J, leaving 10 bases unmatched. Germline loops: CDR1 SGHAT, CDR2 FQNNGV. As DNA, the CDR3 is TGTGCCAGCAGCTTAGATCGCGCTAGCGGGAGGGCGGGTTACAATGAGCAGTTCTTC. Protein: CASSLDRASGRAGYNEQFF.

This clonotype was seen a handful of times. The chain is built from TRBV7-8 and TRBJ2-7; D is possibly TRBD1 or TRBD2 (5 bases each). V shed 3 bases and J shed 3 bases, with 12 bases lying between them. The CDR3 runs to 14 residues. From germline, CDR1 is SGHVS and CDR2 FQNEAQ. CDR3 sequence reads: CASSFRAGSYEQYF. The DNA of the CDR3 is TGTGCCAGCAGCTTCCGGGCAGGGAGCTACGAGCAGTACTTC.

This chain links TRBV5-1 with TRBJ2-7; no definite D call. CDR1 and CDR2 from the germline V gene are SGHRS and YFSETQ. V was trimmed by 0 bases and J by 4 bases, leaving 11 bases between them. The CDR3 has 14 amino acids. The CDR3 region is CASSLAADLYEQYF. The CDR3 coding sequence is TGCGCCAGCAGCTTGGCTGCAGACCTATACGAGCAGTACTTC.

The genes are TRBV27 and TRBJ1-5; D possibly corresponds to TRBD1 (5 bases). The CDR3 consists of 14 residues. Germline values: CDR1 MNHEY, CDR2 SMNVEV (reference sequence). V was trimmed by 2 bases and J by 8 bases, leaving 13 bases between them. CDR3 DNA: TGTGCCAGCAGTTTACGTTGGGGCCGGGAGCCCCAGCATTTT. This sequence encodes CASSLRWGREPQHF.

The V call is TRBV25-1, the J call TRBJ1-4; TRBD1 matches 8 bases. Germline CDR1 MGHDK, CDR2 SYGVNS. V lost 0 bases, J lost 8 bases, and 8 bases stayed unmatched. The length of the CDR3 is 16 residues. In DNA, the CDR3 is TGTGCCAGCAGTGAATACAGGGCAGGGGGCCTAGAAAAACTGTTTTTT. It codes for CASSEYRAGGLEKLFF.

The CDR3: CASSLTPREQYF. Written as DNA, the CDR3 is TGTGCCAGCAGCCTGACTCCCCGGGAGCAGTACTTC. V is TRBV7-9 and J is TRBJ2-7; no firm D call. This CDR3 spans 12 amino acids. Trimming shortened V by 5 bases and J by 7 bases, and 12 bases separated the two germline ends. Germline CDR1 SEHNR, CDR2 FQNEAQ (reference sequence).

CDR3: CASSQDRAGSYNEQFF. CDR3 sequence (DNA): TGTGCCAGCAGCCAAGATCGAGCGGGCTCCTACAATGAGCAGTTCTTC. The V gene is TRBV3-1, the J gene TRBJ2-1; D is possibly TRBD2 (6 bases). Looked up from germline, CDR1 is LGHDT and CDR2 is YNNKEL (reference sequence). The CDR3 has 16 residues. The V and J ends lost 0 bases and 0 bases respectively, with 9 bases between them.